The 17 T cell receptor beta chains reported below all come from one sample, sequenced in a study of T cell changes during pregnancy in multiple sclerosis. Libraries were prepared by immunoSEQ multiplex PCR; TCRdb keeps only in-frame clonotypes and omits some of them. Among tens of thousands of clones, just over 90% were seen once, and the ten largest hold approximately 1.3%. This specimen was peripheral blood, taken in the second trimester of pregnancy. These receptors all stem from a female donor with multiple sclerosis, enrolled in a pregnancy study.

The chain joins TRBV23-1 to TRBJ1-5; no reliable D call. TRBV23-1 is sorted into the ORF group, with uncertain function. V lost 3 bases to trimming and J lost 2 bases, with 14 bases between them. The CDR3 covers 16 residues. CDR3 sequence (DNA): TGCGCCAGCAGTCATCTACGTAGGACTGGCAATCAGCCCCAGCATTTT. Protein sequence: CASSHLRRTGNQPQHF.

This chain connects TRBV2 to TRBJ1-6; possibly TRBD1 for D (5 bases). Trimming shortened V by 3 bases and J by 10 bases, and 13 bases separated the two germline ends. The CDR3 totals 14 residues. CDR1 is SNHLY, CDR2 FYNNEI, per germline. The CDR3, as DNA: TGTGCCAGCAGTGAGGAGGGTGGGGGATCACCCCTCCACTTT. This sequence encodes CASSEEGGGSPLHF.

This chain joins TRBV28 and TRBJ1-6; D is possibly TRBD1 (6 bases). This CDR3 is 16 amino acids long. Germline assignment: CDR1 MDHEN and CDR2 SYDVKM. V shed 10 bases and J shed 7 bases, with 23 bases lying between them. The CDR3 loop is CAIPNLQGTGNSPLHF. In DNA, the CDR3 is TGTGCCATACCGAATCTACAGGGTACGGGGAATTCACCCCTCCACTTT.

The chain is built from TRBV5-1 and TRBJ2-1; 9 positions match TRBD1. CDR1 and CDR2 (germline): SGHRS, YFSETQ. The CDR3 has 16 amino acids. After removal of 0 bases from V and 8 bases from J, the junction contained 9 bases not matched to a gene. This CDR3 reads CASSLVPRQGGYEQFF. Written as DNA, the CDR3 is TGCGCCAGCAGCTTGGTTCCTCGACAGGGGGGTTATGAGCAGTTCTTC.

The V gene is TRBV12-5, the J gene TRBJ1-1; 8 bases are shared with TRBD1. The junction had 12 bases not matched to a gene; V was cut back by 7 bases and J by 5 bases. The CDR3 runs to 15 residues. Germline V gene lookup returns CDR1 LGHNT and CDR2 FRNRAP. The CDR3, as DNA: TGTGCTAGTGTTGGAGGACAGGGAGGTGAGACTGAAGCTTTCTTT. As protein: CASVGGQGGETEAFF. Looking up the rest from reference TRBV12-5 and TRBJ1-1 gives the full variable domain: DARVTQTPRHKVTEMGQEVTMRCQPILGHNTVFWYRQTMMQGLELLAYFRNRAPLDDSGMPKDRFSAEMPDATLATLKIQPSEPRDSAVYFCASVGGQGGETEAFFGQGTRLTVV.

V and J are TRBV6-4 and TRBJ1-4; 7 bases line up with TRBD1. Germline V lookup: CDR1 MRHNA, CDR2 SNTAGT. CDR3 length equals 16 residues. J gave up 8 bases and V 0 bases, and 9 bases lay outside the gene matches. CDR3 loop: CASSDSISRGQEKLFF. DNA for the CDR3: TGTGCCAGCAGTGACTCGATTAGTAGGGGGCAAGAAAAACTGTTTTTT.

The chain links TRBV7-3 to TRBJ2-3; D uncertain. There are 13 residues in the CDR3. Germline values: CDR1 SGHTA, CDR2 FQGTGA. V dropped 5 bases and J dropped 5 bases, with 11 bases sitting between them. Here the CDR3 DNA reads TGTGCCAGCAGCCCCCGTCTAGGAGATACGCAGTATTTT. Translated, it gives CASSPRLGDTQYF.

The chain couples TRBV5-5 to TRBJ2-3; 11 positions match TRBD1. CDR3 size: 16 residues. V gave up 4 bases and J gave up 3 bases; unmatched junction bases: 7. The germline V gene has CDR1 SGHKS and CDR2 YYEKEE (reference sequence). The CDR3 DNA reads as TGTGCCAGCAGCCCCCGGACAGGGGGCCTAACAGATACGCAGTATTTT. Translation gives CASSPRTGGLTDTQYF.

Here the CDR3 reads CASSRGQGGGETQYF. CDR3 in DNA: TGTGCCAGCAGCCGGGGACAGGGCGGTGGGGAGACCCAGTACTTC. V gene TRBV11-2 combines with J gene TRBJ2-5, with 9 nucleotides matching TRBD1. Losses at the gene ends were 5 bases for V and 5 bases for J; bases not matched to a gene: 9. Germline loops: CDR1 SGHAT, CDR2 FQNNGV. The CDR3 has 15 amino acids.

The chain employs TRBV6-6 and TRBJ1-2; D remains unclear. In germline, CDR1 is MNHNY, CDR2 SVGAGI (reference sequence). V was cut by 8 bases and J by 5 bases, with 15 bases left in between. There are 13 residues in the CDR3. The CDR3 here is CASSVVEKYGYTF. The CDR3 DNA follows: TGTGCCAGCTCGGTGGTGGAGAAGTATGGCTACACCTTC.

The V call is TRBV4-2, the J call TRBJ2-3, with D uncertain. CDR1 LGHNA and CDR2 YNFKEQ come from the germline V gene. Trimming pared 1 base from V and 0 bases from J, leaving 14 bases between. The CDR3 loop spans 17 amino acids. CDR3 region: CASSQAIRVLSTDTQYF. In DNA form, the CDR3 reads TGTGCCAGCAGCCAAGCGATCCGGGTTCTTAGCACAGATACGCAGTATTTT.

The chain joins TRBV28 to TRBJ2-5; D call uncertain. The CDR3 length is 11 residues. Germline CDR1 MDHEN, CDR2 SYDVKM. The ends were cut back, 5 bases at V and 5 bases at J, with 6 bases in the middle. The CDR3 is CASSARETQYF. CDR3 nucleotide sequence: TGTGCCAGCAGTGCCCGGGAGACCCAGTACTTC.

The chain combines TRBV14 with TRBJ1-4; tentatively, D is TRBD1 (6 bases). This CDR3 has 15 residues. The ends were cut back, 4 bases at V and 6 bases at J, with 15 bases in the middle. Germline CDR1 reads SGHDN; CDR2 reads FVKESK. The CDR3 loop is CASSRNQGFYEKLFF. The CDR3 DNA sequence: TGTGCCAGCAGCCGTAACCAGGGGTTTTATGAAAAACTGTTTTTT.

V and J are TRBV9 and TRBJ1-1; unclear D gene. CDR1 and CDR2 from the germline V gene are SGDLS and YYNGEE. The CDR3 extends over 14 amino acids. V gave up 2 bases and J gave up 0 bases, with 8 bases separating them. Written as DNA, the CDR3 is TGTGCCAGCAGCGTCGACATCATGAACACTGAAGCTTTCTTT. Its translation: CASSVDIMNTEAFF. The full variable domain, its missing parts supplied by reference TRBV9 and TRBJ1-1, is DSGVTQTPKHLITATGQRVTLRCSPRSGDLSVYWYQQSLDQGLQFLIQYYNGEERAKGNILERFSAQQFPDLHSELNLSSLELGDSALYFCASSVDIMNTEAFFGQGTRLTVV.

The CDR3 protein is CASSLGRVTEAFF. In DNA form, the CDR3 reads TGCGCCAGCAGCTTGGGCCGGGTCACTGAAGCTTTCTTT. The rearrangement uses TRBV5-1 and TRBJ1-1; D unclear. V was pared by 0 bases and J by 4 bases, with 7 bases between. The CDR3 runs 13 residues. The germline V gene encodes CDR1 SGHRS and CDR2 YFSETQ.

The V and J genes are TRBV27 and TRBJ2-7; D gene uncertain. Germline CDR1 MNHEY, CDR2 SMNVEV (reference sequence). The V end was cut by 8 bases, the J end by 0 bases, with 17 bases between. This CDR3 contains 15 residues. The CDR3 loop is CASRRRGGLSYEQYF. The CDR3 coding sequence is TGTGCCAGCCGCCGGCGCGGCGGCCTCTCCTACGAGCAGTACTTC.

The gene calls are TRBV9 and TRBJ1-2; 7 bases are a match to TRBD1. CDR1 is SGDLS, CDR2 YYNGEE, per germline. The CDR3 is made up of 12 amino acids. After removal of 3 bases from V and 8 bases from J, the junction contained 4 bases not matched to a gene. The CDR3 here is CASSASRGGYTF. As DNA, the CDR3 is TGTGCCAGCAGCGCTTCCAGGGGGGGCTACACCTTC. Looking up the rest from reference TRBV9 and TRBJ1-2 gives the full variable domain: DSGVTQTPKHLITATGQRVTLRCSPRSGDLSVYWYQQSLDQGLQFLIQYYNGEERAKGNILERFSAQQFPDLHSELNLSSLELGDSALYFCASSASRGGYTFGSGTRLTVV.